This entry lists 23 T cell receptor beta chains sequenced from one sample in a study of memory CD4+ T cells and cytomegalovirus serostatus. The table came from immunoSEQ multiplex PCR; TCRdb's copy has only in-frame clones and leaves some out. The table shows under 55,000 clones, with about 86% occurring only once. Single viable CD3+CD4+CD8-CD45RO+ cells were sorted as the memory CD4+ T cells. The sequenced sample consisted of memory CD4+ T cells from blood. Receptors originate from an adult in good health and CMV-seropositive.

This clone was picked up a small number of times. The chain employs TRBV6-6 and TRBJ2-7; 8 bases align to TRBD1. The CDR3 spans 13 residues. Per germline, CDR1 MNHNY and CDR2 SVGAGI (reference sequence). With 7 bases clipped from V and 6 bases from J, the junction kept 8 bases outside the gene matches. In nucleotides, the CDR3 is TGTGCCAGCACCAGGACAGGGTTGGGCGAGCAGTACTTC. It codes for CASTRTGLGEQYF.

The chain links TRBV19 to TRBJ1-5; D is ambiguous. The germline V gene has CDR1 LNHDA and CDR2 SQIVND (reference sequence). This CDR3 has 14 amino acids. The V end lost 7 bases, the J end lost 0 bases, and 10 bases lay between the germline ends. This chain's CDR3 is CASTRPDSNQPQHF. The CDR3 DNA reads as TGTGCCAGTACTCGCCCTGATAGCAATCAGCCCCAGCATTTT.

In its sample, this clone was seen once. The chain uses TRBV7-2 and TRBJ2-1; D is perhaps TRBD2 (5 bases). Germline V gene lookup returns CDR1 SGHTA and CDR2 FQGNSA. Trimming took 7 bases from V and 4 from J, leaving 26 bases between them. The CDR3 has 18 residues. The CDR3 spells CASTLMSKGGFGYNEQFF. CDR3 DNA: TGTGCCAGCACCCTAATGAGTAAAGGAGGATTCGGGTACAATGAGCAGTTCTTC.

This rearrangement joins TRBV6-6 to TRBJ1-1; D is undetermined. The germline V and J ends were trimmed by 4 bases and 1 base, with 7 bases remaining between them. The CDR3 is 13 amino acids. Germline V gene sequence: CDR1 MNHNY, CDR2 SVGAGI (reference sequence). CDR3 sequence reads: CASSLQQNTEAFF. The CDR3 coding sequence is TGTGCCAGCAGTTTACAACAGAACACTGAAGCTTTCTTT.

The V call is TRBV2, the J call TRBJ2-3, with 11 bases that match TRBD2. The J segment lost 4 bases and the V segment lost 1 base, leaving 1 base of the junction unmatched. The germline V gene has CDR1 SNHLY and CDR2 FYNNEI. The CDR3 extends over 15 amino acids. The CDR3 region is CASSEGGLAADTQYF. The DNA of the CDR3 is TGTGCCAGCAGTGAAGGGGGACTAGCGGCAGATACGCAGTATTTT.

The V and J genes are TRBV4-1 and TRBJ1-1; unclear D gene. V was cut by 0 bases and J by 9 bases, with 11 bases left in between. CDR3 length: 13 residues. The germline V gene encodes CDR1 MGHRA and CDR2 YSYEKL. The CDR3 reads CASSQEHKTKAFF. In DNA form, the CDR3 reads TGCGCCAGCAGCCAAGAACATAAGACCAAAGCTTTCTTT.

There are a few counts of this clone. The chain carries TRBV11-2 and TRBJ2-3; unclear D gene. CDR3 length equals 14 residues. Per the germline V gene, CDR1 is SGHAT and CDR2 is FQNNGV. Trimming cost V 5 bases and J 0 bases, with 9 bases left between them. The CDR3 here is CASSPSPSTDTQYF. The CDR3 region has the DNA TGTGCCAGCAGCCCCTCCCCGAGCACAGATACGCAGTATTTT.

The chain links TRBV6-6 to TRBJ2-7; D call uncertain. Germline V CDR1 and CDR2: MNHNY, SVGAGI (reference sequence). The CDR3 has 11 residues. The V end lost 6 bases, the J end lost 6 bases, and 9 bases lay between the germline ends. The CDR3 sequence: CASSRVGEQYF. The CDR3 bases are TGTGCCAGCAGCCGGGTAGGCGAGCAGTACTTC.

The CDR3 DNA reads TGTGCCAGCTCACCCGACAGGTACGAGCAGTACTTC. Amino acid sequence: CASSPDRYEQYF. The chain carries TRBV18 and TRBJ2-7; possibly TRBD1 for D (6 bases). V lost 3 bases, J lost 4 bases, and 7 bases lay in between. The CDR3 runs 12 residues. The V gene's germline CDR1 is KGHSH and CDR2 LQKENI. Combining the CDR3 with reference TRBV18 and TRBJ2-7 gives the whole variable domain NAGVMQNPRHLVRRRGQEARLRCSPMKGHSHVYWYRQLPEEGLKFMVYLQKENIIDESGMPKERFSAEFPKEGPSILRIQQVVRGDSAAYFCASSPDRYEQYFGPGTRLTVT.

V gene TRBV4-2 combines with J gene TRBJ2-7; 9 nucleotides agree with TRBD2. CDR1 is LGHNA, CDR2 YNFKEQ, per germline. The CDR3 loop spans 15 amino acids. V shed 8 bases and J 4 bases; nucleotides not matched to a gene: 12. CDR3 amino acids: CASRPGASGAYEQYF. CDR3 nucleotide sequence: TGTGCCAGCCGCCCTGGGGCTAGCGGGGCTTACGAGCAGTACTTC.

This rearrangement joins TRBV30 to TRBJ1-1; 9 nucleotides line up with TRBD1. V trimming: 2 bases; J trimming: 4 bases; junction bases outside the gene matches: 11. There are 16 residues in the CDR3. Germline V gene data show CDR1 as GTSNPN and CDR2 as SVGIG (reference sequence). The CDR3 region is CAWSTGGTGPTTEAFF. CDR3 in DNA: TGTGCCTGGAGTACGGGGGGGACAGGGCCAACCACTGAAGCTTTCTTT.

This clone was recorded once. The chain combines TRBV27 with TRBJ1-2, with D uncertain. V lost 0 bases to trimming and J lost 4 bases, with 12 bases between them. CDR1 and CDR2 from the germline V gene are MNHEY and SMNVEV (reference sequence). The CDR3 covers 15 residues. The CDR3 reads CASSLSGIVGYGYTF. Written as DNA, the CDR3 is TGTGCCAGCAGTTTATCTGGGATTGTAGGCTATGGCTACACCTTC.

This chain uses TRBV2 with TRBJ2-5; 12 nucleotides align to TRBD2. Germline V gene sequence: CDR1 SNHLY, CDR2 FYNNEI. Trimming at V came to 7 bases and at J to 1 base, leaving 10 bases not matched to a gene. The CDR3 covers 17 residues. The DNA for the CDR3 is TGTGCCAGCACGAGACTAGCGGGGGACACCCTCCAAGAGACCCAGTACTTC. As protein: CASTRLAGDTLQETQYF.

The rearrangement joins TRBV5-1 to TRBJ1-5; D unresolved. This CDR3 is built from 14 residues. V was pared by 0 bases and J by 5 bases, with 9 bases between. Germline lookup yields CDR1 SGHRS and CDR2 YFSETQ. CDR3 DNA sequence: TGCGCCAGCAGCTTGGGAGGGTTCGATCAGCCCCAGCATTTT. Protein: CASSLGGFDQPQHF. Full variable domain (rest looked up from reference TRBV5-1 and TRBJ1-5): KAGVTQTPRYLIKTRGQQVTLSCSPISGHRSVSWYQQTPGQGLQFLFEYFSETQRNKGNFPGRFSGRQFSNSRSEMNVSTLELGDSALYLCASSLGGFDQPQHFGDGTRLSIL.

This chain connects TRBV6-5 to TRBJ2-1; 7 bases agree with TRBD1. Trimming at V came to 6 bases and at J to 4 bases, leaving 9 bases not matched to a gene. The germline V gene encodes CDR1 MNHEY and CDR2 SVGAGI. CDR3 size: 15 residues. The DNA of the CDR3 is TGTGCCAGCAGCCCCAGGGACAGTTTTTACAATGAGCAGTTCTTC. Amino acid sequence: CASSPRDSFYNEQFF.

CDR3 residues: CASSQDAGKAGYTF. The CDR3 region has the DNA TGCGCCAGCAGCCAAGATGCAGGGAAAGCTGGCTACACCTTC. V gene TRBV4-3 combines with J gene TRBJ1-2, with TRBD1 as a possible D gene (5 bases). The length of the CDR3 is 14 residues. Germline V gives CDR1 LGHNA, CDR2 YSLEER. The V end was cut by 0 bases, the J end by 7 bases, with 12 bases between.

This chain connects TRBV5-1 to TRBJ2-2; D unresolved. The germline V and J ends were trimmed by 0 bases and 9 bases, with 9 bases remaining between them. CDR1 SGHRS and CDR2 YFSETQ come from the germline V gene. CDR3 length: 13 amino acids. In DNA, the CDR3 is TGCGCCAGCAGCTTGGAAGGGCTACGGGAGCTGTTTTTT. Translated, it gives CASSLEGLRELFF.

The J gene is TRBJ1-3, the V gene TRBV30, with D possibly TRBD1 on 5 matching bases. Germline assignment: CDR1 GTSNPN and CDR2 SVGIG (reference sequence). The germline V and J ends were trimmed by 2 bases and 0 bases, with 8 bases remaining between them. This CDR3 has 14 residues. The CDR3, as DNA: TGTGCCTGGAGTCGGGGGGGCTCTGGAAACACCATATATTTT. It is translated as CAWSRGGSGNTIYF.

In its sample, this clone was seen a few times. This chain joins TRBV6-5 and TRBJ1-1; D ambiguous. There are 11 residues in the CDR3. Germline V gives CDR1 MNHEY, CDR2 SVGAGI. V dropped 6 bases and J dropped 3 bases, with 5 bases sitting between them. The CDR3 DNA is TGTGCCAGCAGATGGGACACTGAAGCTTTCTTT. Protein product: CASRWDTEAFF.

The V and J genes are TRBV6-6 and TRBJ2-7; 7 bases line up with TRBD2. V was clipped by 8 bases and J by 3 bases; unmatched bases: 10. The CDR3 runs to 14 residues. Germline V gene data show CDR1 as MNHNY and CDR2 as SVGAGI (reference sequence). CDR3 residues: CASRPSGAVYEQYF. CDR3 nucleotides: TGTGCCAGCCGCCCTAGCGGAGCGGTCTACGAGCAGTACTTC.

J is TRBJ2-2 and V is TRBV4-3; 8 positions agree with TRBD1. The ends lost 0 bases at V and 0 bases at J; junction bases unmatched: 9. CDR1 is LGHNA and CDR2 is YSLEER in the germline V gene. This CDR3 spans 19 amino acids. The CDR3 region has the DNA TGCGCCAGCAGCCAAGAGATTGTGGCAGGGGGCGCGAACACCGGGGAGCTGTTTTTT. This codes for CASSQEIVAGGANTGELFF.

In its sample, this clone was seen a few times. The chain employs TRBV5-1 and TRBJ1-1, with a possible D match to TRBD1 (5 bases). CDR1 SGHRS and CDR2 YFSETQ come from the germline V gene. The CDR3 has 15 residues. V was pared by 1 base and J by 1 base, with 11 bases between. The CDR3 DNA follows: TGCGCCAGCAGCTTGAGCCAGGGAAGGAACACTGAAGCTTTCTTT. Translation: CASSLSQGRNTEAFF.

In regard to this clone: One junction end disagrees with the germline gene, perhaps due to a read error. This chain connects TRBV7-6 to TRBJ2-5; the D gene is possibly TRBD1 (6 bases). This CDR3 spans 14 amino acids. Germline V gives CDR1 SGHVS, CDR2 FNYEAQ. CDR3: CASSFVRGPEAQYF. CDR3 nucleotides: TGTGCCAGCAGCTTCGTCAGGGGTCCAGAGGCCCAGTACTTC.